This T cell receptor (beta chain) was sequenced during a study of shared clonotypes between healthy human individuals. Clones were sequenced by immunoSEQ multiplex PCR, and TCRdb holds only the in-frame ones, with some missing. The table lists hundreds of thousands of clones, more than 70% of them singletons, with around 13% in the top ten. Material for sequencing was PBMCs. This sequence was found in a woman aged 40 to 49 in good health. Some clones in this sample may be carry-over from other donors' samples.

CDR3 bases: TGTGCCAGCAGCTCGCCCCGGACCCGCCTGCATTTT. It specifies CASSSPRTRLHF. The genes are TRBV7-2 and TRBJ1-5; D is uncertain. The V end was cut by 4 bases, the J end by 15 bases, with 16 bases between. This CDR3 comprises 12 residues. Germline V gene data show CDR1 as SGHTA and CDR2 as FQGNSA.